These T cell receptor beta chains were read from a single sample in a study of CD8 T cells in ankylosing spondylitis. One entry per CDR3 protein results from TCRdb running MiXCR on the 5' RACE reads. This table has 650,000 to 800,000 distinct CDR3 sequences, around a fifth appearing once. The specimen was blood, either unsorted or a sorted T cell fraction (not recorded which). The receptors here all came from a male donor with ankylosing spondylitis. Each CDR3 is given with its conserved first and last residue. D genes are given only for firm matches. Only some rows state a clone size, as once, few, many or a class for expanded clones.

>14|TRBJ1-5|-|many|TRBV2
CASSGGQGNQPQHF
TGTGCCAGCAGCGGGGGGCAAGGCAATCAGCCCCAGCATTTT
>16|TRBJ1-2|-|few|TRBV16
CASSLSSVDLSVGYTF
TGTGCCAGCAGTCTGAGTTCGGTGGACCTCTCGGTTGGCTACACCTTC
>15|TRBJ2-7|TRBD1|many|TRBV12-3/TRBV12-4
CASSSRDRGSYEQYF
TGTGCCAGCAGTTCCCGGGACAGGGGTAGCTACGAGCAGTACTTC
>15|TRBJ2-7|TRBD1|few|TRBV5-1
CASSRGDRAVEEQYF
TGCGCCAGCAGCCGAGGGGACAGGGCGGTCGAAGAGCAGTACTTC
>16|TRBJ1-1|-|few|TRBV5-1
CASHNPDGPQGTEAFF
TGCGCCAGTCACAACCCGGACGGGCCTCAGGGCACTGAAGCTTTCTTT
>15|TRBJ2-3|-|few|TRBV5-1
CASSQTERSTDTQYF
TGCGCCAGCAGCCAGACAGAACGAAGCACAGATACGCAGTATTTT
>15|TRBJ2-1|-|-|TRBV9
CASSVGPGGMGEQFF
TGTGCCAGCAGCGTAGGTCCAGGAGGGATGGGTGAGCAGTTCTTC
>14|TRBJ2-1|TRBD2|few|TRBV5-1
CASSPGLGGNEQFF
TGCGCCAGCAGCCCAGGACTAGGAGGGAATGAGCAGTTCTTC
>16|TRBJ2-4|TRBD2|few|TRBV4-1
CASSQGPTSEWDIQYF
TGCGCCAGCAGCCAAGGCCCAACTAGCGAATGGGACATTCAGTACTTC
>13|TRBJ2-7|-|few|TRBV18
CASSPQVIHEQYF
TGTGCCAGCTCACCGCAGGTAATCCACGAGCAGTACTTC
>16|TRBJ1-1|-|-|TRBV12-3/TRBV12-4
CASSLQGGGVKTEAFF
TGTGCCAGCAGTTTACAAGGGGGAGGGGTGAAGACTGAAGCTTTCTTT
>17|TRBJ2-5|TRBD2|few|TRBV6-1
CASTPGVSGRGWETQYF
TGTGCCAGCACCCCGGGTGTGAGCGGGAGGGGGTGGGAGACCCAGTACTTC
>12|TRBJ2-7|-|-|TRBV28
CASSLPPWEQYF
TGTGCCAGCAGTTTACCCCCATGGGAGCAGTACTTC
>16|TRBJ2-1|TRBD2|-|TRBV20-1
CGARGTSGLLANEQFF
TGCGGTGCTAGAGGGACTAGCGGGCTTCTTGCCAATGAGCAGTTCTTC
>14|TRBJ2-1|-|many|TRBV12-3/TRBV12-4
CASSLQGPYDEQFF
TGTGCCAGCAGTTTACAGGGTCCGTACGATGAGCAGTTCTTC
>11|TRBJ2-1|-|-|TRBV20-1
CSARPGIEQFF
TGCAGTGCTAGGCCGGGGATCGAGCAGTTCTTC
>15|TRBJ2-1|TRBD2|few|TRBV3-1
CASSQDRGGTDEQFF
TGTGCCAGCAGCCAAGACCGGGGGGGCACAGATGAGCAGTTCTTC
>15|TRBJ1-1|TRBD1|-|TRBV6-1
CAAMVGQGIPTEAFF
TGTGCCGCCATGGTGGGACAGGGTATTCCCACTGAAGCTTTCTTT
>15|TRBJ2-7|-|-|TRBV20-1
CSARLAGQEAHEQYF
TGCAGTGCTAGATTGGCGGGGCAGGAGGCCCACGAGCAGTACTTC
>16|TRBJ1-6|-|few|TRBV5-6
CASSWGTAALNSPLHF
TGTGCCAGCAGCTGGGGTACGGCAGCCCTCAATTCACCCCTCCACTTT
>16|TRBJ2-7|-|-|TRBV6-1
CASSPFLGLRHHEQYF
TGTGCCAGCAGCCCTTTTTTAGGGCTGCGCCACCACGAGCAGTACTTC
>14|TRBJ2-2|-|-|TRBV9
CASSNLQSTGELFF
TGTGCCAGCAGTAACCTTCAAAGCACCGGGGAGCTGTTTTTT
>15|TRBJ2-5|-|few|TRBV5-1
CASSPVGEGLETQYF
TGCGCCAGCAGCCCGGTGGGTGAGGGCTTGGAGACCCAGTACTTC
>20|TRBJ1-2|TRBD1|-|TRBV9
CASSAHLLPGQGARWYGYTF
TGTGCCAGCAGCGCTCACCTGCTACCGGGACAGGGGGCGCGATGGTATGGCTACACCTTC
>14|TRBJ2-1|-|-|TRBV19
CASSIGTSYNEQFF
TGTGCCAGTAGTATAGGGACGTCCTACAATGAGCAGTTCTTC
>13|TRBJ1-5|-|-|TRBV6-1
CASQRGGNQPQHF
TGTGCCAGTCAACGAGGGGGGAATCAGCCCCAGCATTTT
>16|TRBJ2-3|TRBD1|-|TRBV12-3/TRBV12-4
CASSPRQGAFADTQYF
TGTGCCAGCAGTCCTCGACAGGGGGCGTTTGCAGATACGCAGTATTTT
>14|TRBJ1-4|-|few|TRBV6-1
CASRSWGFGEKLFF
TGTGCCAGCAGATCCTGGGGGTTTGGCGAAAAACTGTTTTTT
>19|TRBJ1-6|-|-|TRBV11-2
CASSLGRGAGRGDNSPLHF
TGTGCCAGCAGCTTAGGCCGGGGAGCGGGTCGAGGTGATAATTCACCCCTCCACTTT
>12|TRBJ2-7|-|-|TRBV29-1
CSVEVGIYDQYF
TGCAGCGTTGAAGTAGGGATCTACGATCAGTACTTC
>16|TRBJ2-3|TRBD2|few|TRBV30
CAWSDLAGEPADTQYF
TGTGCCTGGAGCGATCTAGCGGGAGAGCCTGCAGATACGCAGTATTTT
>16|TRBJ2-6|-|few|TRBV5-1
CASSPGGASGANVLTF
TGCGCCAGCAGCCCTGGGGGGGCATCAGGGGCCAACGTCCTGACTTTC
>15|TRBJ1-5|-|-|TRBV6-2/TRBV6-3
CASKPNQGPNQPQHF
TGTGCCAGCAAACCAAACCAGGGGCCGAATCAGCCCCAGCATTTT
>16|TRBJ1-5|-|few|TRBV6-1
CASSDPQTGLYQPQHF
TGTGCCAGCAGTGACCCCCAGACCGGACTTTATCAGCCCCAGCATTTT
>15|TRBJ2-3|TRBD1|few|TRBV12-3/TRBV12-4
CASSLVGQGDDTQYF
TGTGCCAGCAGTTTAGTGGGACAGGGGGACGATACGCAGTATTTT
>15|TRBJ1-1|-|few|TRBV27
CASKNGIMGNTEAFF
TGTGCCAGCAAAAACGGGATCATGGGGAACACTGAAGCTTTCTTT
>20|TRBJ2-1|TRBD2|few|TRBV12-3/TRBV12-4
CASSLAAFPGLAGWLNEQFF
TGTGCCAGCAGTTTAGCGGCCTTTCCGGGACTAGCGGGTTGGTTGAATGAGCAGTTCTTC
>13|TRBJ1-1|-|few|TRBV11-2
CASSSDEGTEAFF
TGTGCCAGCAGCTCCGACGAGGGAACTGAAGCTTTCTTT
>17|TRBJ1-1|TRBD1|few|TRBV5-1
CASSLVVGEQGITEAFF
TGCGCCAGCAGCTTGGTGGTAGGGGAACAGGGGATCACTGAAGCTTTCTTT
>17|TRBJ2-1|TRBD2|few|TRBV28
CASRAGTSGRTNNEQFF
TGTGCCAGCAGAGCCGGGACTAGCGGGCGAACAAACAATGAGCAGTTCTTC
>12|TRBJ1-5|-|few|TRBV25-1
CASSGQSEPQHF
TGTGCCAGCAGTGGACAGTCGGAGCCCCAGCATTTT